This T cell receptor (beta chain) was captured in a study of post-analysis software for immune sequencing data. Study in general: Relapsing-remitting, secondary progressive and progressive-relapsing multiple sclerosis were all included among the disease courses.

This clonotype was recorded only once. The antigen is unknown. Germline trimming cut 1 base from V and 10 bases from J; bases unmatched to any gene: 5. CDR1 is SGHVS, CDR2 FNYEAQ, per germline. There are 15 residues in the CDR3. Study-wide results and caveats: Strong co-clustering by F measure linked samples that shared a preparation batch. When patients were compared with controls, a handful of TRBV segments were more frequent, TRBV5-6, TRBV5-1 and TRBV20-1 among them.

Unique molecular identifiers were carried by the TCR beta cDNA libraries. From the PCR reads, TCRdb called clonotypes with MiXCR, one entry per CDR3 protein. The sample records roughly 650,000 distinct CDR3 sequences, 59% being singletons. The gene calls are TRBV7-6 and TRBJ2-1; 12 bases match TRBD2. Sequenced material: blood. This TCR was recovered from a girl aged 2 to 9 with multiple sclerosis. The CDR3 loop reads CASSLEPSGGGEQFF. The CDR3 nucleotides read TGTGCCAGCAGCTTAGAGCCTAGCGGGGGGGGCGAGCAGTTCTTC. Combining the CDR3 with reference TRBV7-6 and TRBJ2-1 gives the whole variable domain GAGVSQSPRYKVTKRGQDVALRCDPISGHVSLYWYRQALGQGPEFLTYFNYEAQQDKSGLPNDRFSAERPEGSISTLTIQRTEQRDSAMYRCASSLEPSGGGEQFFGPGTRLTVL.